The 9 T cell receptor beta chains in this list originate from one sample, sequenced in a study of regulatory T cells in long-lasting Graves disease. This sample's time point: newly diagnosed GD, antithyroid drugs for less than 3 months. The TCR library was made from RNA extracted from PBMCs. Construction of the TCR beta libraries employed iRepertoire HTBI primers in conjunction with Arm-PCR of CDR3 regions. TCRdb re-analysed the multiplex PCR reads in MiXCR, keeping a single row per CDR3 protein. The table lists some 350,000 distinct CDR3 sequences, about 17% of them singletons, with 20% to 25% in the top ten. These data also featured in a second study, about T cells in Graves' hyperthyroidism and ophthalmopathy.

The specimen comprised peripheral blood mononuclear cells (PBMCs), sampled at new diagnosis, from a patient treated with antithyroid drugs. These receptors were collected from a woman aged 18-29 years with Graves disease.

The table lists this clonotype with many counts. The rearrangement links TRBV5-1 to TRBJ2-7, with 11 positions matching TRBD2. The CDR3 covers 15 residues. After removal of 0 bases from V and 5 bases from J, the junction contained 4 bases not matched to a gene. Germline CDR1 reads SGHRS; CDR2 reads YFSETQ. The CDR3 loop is CASSLALAGGHEQYF. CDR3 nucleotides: TGCGCCAGCAGCTTGGCCTTAGCGGGAGGGCACGAGCAGTACTTC.

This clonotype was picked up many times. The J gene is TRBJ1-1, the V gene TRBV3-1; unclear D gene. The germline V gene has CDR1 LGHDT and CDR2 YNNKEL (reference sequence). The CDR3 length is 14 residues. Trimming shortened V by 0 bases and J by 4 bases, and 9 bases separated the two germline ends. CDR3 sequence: CASSQDVSGTEAFF. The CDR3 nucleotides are TGTGCCAGCAGCCAAGACGTGTCGGGCACTGAAGCTTTCTTT.

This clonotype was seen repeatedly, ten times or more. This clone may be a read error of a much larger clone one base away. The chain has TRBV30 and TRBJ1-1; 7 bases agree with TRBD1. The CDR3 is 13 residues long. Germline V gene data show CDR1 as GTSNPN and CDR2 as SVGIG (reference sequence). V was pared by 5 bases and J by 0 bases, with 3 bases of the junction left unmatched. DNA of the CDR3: TGTGCCTGGGGGACAGCGATGAACACTGAAGCTTTCTTT. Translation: CAWGTAMNTEAFF.

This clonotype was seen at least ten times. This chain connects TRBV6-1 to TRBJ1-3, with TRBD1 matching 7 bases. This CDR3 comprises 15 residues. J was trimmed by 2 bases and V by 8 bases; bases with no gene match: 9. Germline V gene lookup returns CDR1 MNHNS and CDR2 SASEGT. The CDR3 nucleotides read TGTGCCAGCGGCACAGGGGCAGGCGCTGGAAACACCATATATTTT. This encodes CASGTGAGAGNTIYF.

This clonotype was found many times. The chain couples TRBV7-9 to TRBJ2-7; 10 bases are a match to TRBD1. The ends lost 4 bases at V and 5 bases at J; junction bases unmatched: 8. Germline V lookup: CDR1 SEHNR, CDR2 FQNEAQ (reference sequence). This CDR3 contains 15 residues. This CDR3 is CASSSPGQGWNEQYF. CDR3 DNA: TGTGCCAGCAGCTCCCCGGGACAGGGGTGGAACGAGCAGTACTTC.

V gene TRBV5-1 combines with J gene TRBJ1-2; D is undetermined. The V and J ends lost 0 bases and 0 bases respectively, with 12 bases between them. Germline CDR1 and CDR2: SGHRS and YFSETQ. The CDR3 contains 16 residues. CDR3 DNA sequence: TGCGCCAGCAGCTTGGGAAGAACTTTAACTAACTATGGCTACACCTTC. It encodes CASSLGRTLTNYGYTF. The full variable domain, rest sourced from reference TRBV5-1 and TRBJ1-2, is KAGVTQTPRYLIKTRGQQVTLSCSPISGHRSVSWYQQTPGQGLQFLFEYFSETQRNKGNFPGRFSGRQFSNSRSEMNVSTLELGDSALYLCASSLGRTLTNYGYTFGSGTRLTVV.

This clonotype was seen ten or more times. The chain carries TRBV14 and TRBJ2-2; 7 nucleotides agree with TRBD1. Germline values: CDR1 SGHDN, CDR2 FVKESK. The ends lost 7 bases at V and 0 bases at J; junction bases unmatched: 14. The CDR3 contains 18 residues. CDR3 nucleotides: TGTGCCAGCACTACACTAGGAACAGACAGGGCGAACACCGGGGAGCTGTTTTTT. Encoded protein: CASTTLGTDRANTGELFF. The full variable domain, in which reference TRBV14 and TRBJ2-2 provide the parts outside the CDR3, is EAGVTQFPSHSVIEKGQTVTLRCDPISGHDNLYWYRRVMGKEIKFLLHFVKESKQDESGMPNNRFLAERTGGTYSTLKVQPAELEDSGVYFCASTTLGTDRANTGELFFGEGSRLTVL.

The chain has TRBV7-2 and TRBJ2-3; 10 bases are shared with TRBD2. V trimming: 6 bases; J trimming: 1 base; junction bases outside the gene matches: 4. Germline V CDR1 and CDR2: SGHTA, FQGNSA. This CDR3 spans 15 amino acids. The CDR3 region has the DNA TGTGCCAGCAGACCTAGCGGGAGAGGCACAGATACGCAGTATTTT. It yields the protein CASRPSGRGTDTQYF.

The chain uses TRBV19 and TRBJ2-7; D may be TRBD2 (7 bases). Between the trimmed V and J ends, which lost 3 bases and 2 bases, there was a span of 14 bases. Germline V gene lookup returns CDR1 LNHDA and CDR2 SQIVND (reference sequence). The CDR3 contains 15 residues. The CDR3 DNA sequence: TGTGCCAGTAGTATGAAGGGGGGGATCACCTACGAGCAGTACTTC. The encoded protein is CASSMKGGITYEQYF.